A selection of T cell receptor beta chains follows, all from one sample in a study of T cells in Graves' hyperthyroidism and ophthalmopathy. TCRdb called the multiplex PCR reads again in MiXCR, with one record for every CDR3 protein. The table has some 560,000 distinct CDR3 sequences, around 14% seen once. Material: blood. The origin of the receptors is a woman in her twenties or thirties with Graves' hyperthyroidism. The CDR3 runs from the conserved cysteine through the conserved F or W. A D gene is named only where the DNA matches it firmly. A clone size is listed for some rows: how often the clone was seen (once, few, many), or a class if it is expanded.

j_call clone_size v_call d_call cdr3_aa cdr3_nt
TRBJ2-1 many TRBV7-9 - CASSYRDGHNEQFF TGTGCCAGCAGCTACCGGGACGGCCACAATGAGCAGTTCTTC
TRBJ2-2 - TRBV19 - CASSIGGIKNTGELFF TGTGCCAGTAGTATCGGGGGAATCAAGAACACCGGGGAGCTGTTTTTT
TRBJ2-7 few TRBV9 - CASTSGGADSYEQYF TGTGCCAGCACCTCGGGCGGGGCCGACTCCTACGAGCAGTACTTC
TRBJ1-6 many TRBV20-1 - CSATGWRANSPLHF TGCAGTGCTACCGGTTGGAGGGCCAATTCACCCCTCCACTTT
TRBJ1-3 few TRBV7-2 - CASSLVDRLGNTIYF TGTGCCAGCAGCTTAGTGGACAGACTTGGAAACACCATATATTTT
TRBJ2-5 - TRBV20-1 TRBD2 CSARDRGSGVYQETQYF TGCAGTGCTAGAGATCGGGGTAGCGGGGTGTACCAAGAGACCCAGTACTTC
TRBJ1-1 few TRBV18 - CASSPESRATEAFF TGTGCCAGCTCACCAGAGAGCAGGGCCACTGAAGCTTTCTTT
TRBJ2-3 - TRBV29-1 - CSVGASLRLTDTQYF TGCAGCGTTGGAGCTAGCCTAAGGCTCACAGATACGCAGTATTTT
TRBJ2-2 - TRBV6-2/TRBV6-3 - CASSPPGGELFF TGTGCCAGCAGCCCCCCGGGGGGGGAGCTGTTTTTT
TRBJ2-2 many TRBV12-3/TRBV12-4 - CASSFRTNTGELFF TGTGCCAGCAGTTTCAGGACGAACACCGGGGAGCTGTTTTTT
TRBJ1-6 - TRBV11-2 - CASSFSERGGVSPLHF TGTGCCAGCAGCTTCTCGGAAAGGGGGGGTGTTTCACCCCTCCACTTT
TRBJ1-6 few TRBV6-5 - CASSSRQNSPLHF TGTGCCAGCAGTTCCCGACAGAATTCACCCCTCCACTTT
TRBJ2-1 many TRBV7-8 - CASSTLAESSYNEQFF TGTGCCAGCAGCACGTTAGCGGAGAGCTCCTACAATGAGCAGTTCTTC
TRBJ2-1 few TRBV5-5 - CASSPTGFPYNEQFF TGTGCCAGCAGCCCTACAGGGTTCCCCTACAATGAGCAGTTCTTC
TRBJ2-1 many TRBV18 TRBD1 CASSPIQGGDEQFF TGTGCCAGCTCGCCGATACAGGGGGGAGATGAGCAGTTCTTC
TRBJ2-1 many TRBV6-2/TRBV6-3 - CASSLDSLTEQFF TGTGCCAGCAGTCTGGACAGCTTGACTGAGCAGTTCTTC
TRBJ1-5 once TRBV12-3/TRBV12-4 - CASRQAGPQHF TGTGCCAGCAGACAAGCAGGGCCCCAGCATTTT
TRBJ2-4 many TRBV2 - CASVPRVRTKNIQYF TGTGCCAGCGTACCCCGTGTCCGGACCAAAAACATTCAGTACTTC
TRBJ1-1 - TRBV6-2/TRBV6-3 - CASSGQLEAFF TGTGCCAGCAGTGGACAGTTAGAAGCTTTCTTT
TRBJ1-6 - TRBV20-1 - CSAGRRPGVNPLHF TGCAGTGCTGGACGCCGCCCGGGGGTCAATCCCCTCCACTTT
TRBJ1-4 few TRBV7-9 TRBD1 CASRGTANEKLFF TGTGCCAGCAGGGGGACAGCTAATGAAAAACTGTTTTTT
TRBJ2-3 many TRBV7-2 TRBD2 CASSLAGIAGYTDTQYF TGTGCCAGCAGCTTAGCGGGAATAGCGGGATACACAGATACGCAGTATTTT
TRBJ2-7 few TRBV19 - CASSIGPGTYEQYF TGTGCCAGTAGTATTGGGCCCGGGACCTACGAGCAGTACTTC
TRBJ2-3 many TRBV20-1 - CSARGRATDTQYF TGCAGTGCTAGAGGGAGGGCTACAGATACGCAGTATTTT
TRBJ2-1 once TRBV7-2 - CASSSVDSSYNEQFF TGTGCCAGCAGCTCCGTAGATAGCTCCTACAATGAGCAGTTCTTC
TRBJ1-5 - TRBV27 - CASSLSQALGQPRHF TGTGCCAGCAGTTTATCTCAGGCTTTGGGGCAGCCCCGGCATTTT
TRBJ2-1 many TRBV7-2 - CASSILGSRIRNEQFF TGTGCCAGCAGCATTCTCGGGAGCCGGATACGCAATGAGCAGTTCTTC
TRBJ2-5 few TRBV24-1 TRBD1 CATSDLSDRAGETQYF TGTGCCACCAGTGATTTGTCGGACAGGGCGGGTGAGACCCAGTACTTC
TRBJ2-3 many TRBV7-2 TRBD2 CASSTSAGLAHTDTQYF TGTGCCAGCAGCACTAGCGCGGGACTAGCGCACACAGATACGCAGTATTTT
TRBJ1-3 - TRBV3-1 - CASSLRSGIGNTIYF TGTGCCAGCAGCCTACGCTCAGGGATCGGAAACACCATATATTTT
TRBJ1-5 few TRBV7-9 - CASSLFSPGIRAPQHF TGTGCCAGCAGCTTATTTTCACCCGGGATCCGGGCTCCCCAGCATTTT
TRBJ2-1 - TRBV18 TRBD1 CASSVTGQGAPEQFF TGTGCCAGCTCCGTCACGGGACAGGGGGCGCCTGAGCAGTTCTTC
TRBJ1-5 - TRBV15 - CATQGSSQPQHF TGTGCCACCCAGGGTAGCAGTCAGCCCCAGCATTTT
TRBJ1-3 - TRBV19 - CASTDSLRDSGNTIYF TGTGCCAGTACCGACTCGCTGCGGGACTCTGGAAACACCATATATTTT
TRBJ2-3 - TRBV18 TRBD1 CASSELGQMSDTQYF TGTGCCAGCTCCGAACTGGGACAGATGTCAGATACGCAGTATTTT
TRBJ2-7 - TRBV14 - CASSQDQSNEQYF TGTGCCAGCAGCCAAGATCAATCCAATGAGCAGTACTTC
TRBJ2-1 - TRBV27 - CASTHPGSDEQFF TGTGCCAGCACTCACCCGGGGAGTGATGAGCAGTTCTTC
TRBJ1-1 many TRBV5-1 - CASSLAGYTEAFF TGTGCCAGCAGCTTAGCCGGGTACACTGAAGCTTTCTTT
TRBJ2-3 many TRBV5-1 TRBD2 CASSLGVAGEDTQYF TGCGCCAGCAGCTTGGGGGTAGCGGGGGAGGATACGCAGTATTTT
TRBJ1-2 many TRBV2 TRBD1 CATDSQGYGYTF TGTGCCACCGACTCACAGGGGTACGGCTACACCTTC
TRBJ1-1 many TRBV20-1 - CSAAVNTEAFF TGCAGTGCTGCAGTGAACACTGAAGCTTTCTTT
TRBJ2-1 many TRBV12-3/TRBV12-4 TRBD2 CASSSLSGMSYNEQFF TGTGCCAGCAGTTCCCTCAGCGGGATGTCCTACAATGAGCAGTTCTTC
TRBJ2-1 many TRBV3-1 TRBD2 CASSPLAGANEQFF TGTGCCAGCAGCCCCCTAGCGGGAGCAAATGAGCAGTTCTTC
TRBJ1-4 - TRBV18 - CASQPPGSTNEKLFF TGTGCCAGCCAGCCCCCCGGGTCAACTAATGAAAAACTGTTTTTT
TRBJ1-6 - TRBV27 TRBD1 CASRAGTGSSPLHF TGTGCCAGCAGGGCCGGGACAGGGAGTTCACCCCTCCACTTT
TRBJ2-7 many TRBV3-1 TRBD2 CASSQTGLEMFVQYF TGTGCCAGCAGCCAAACCGGACTAGAGATGTTTGTGCAGTACTTC
TRBJ2-3 few TRBV3-1 TRBD1 CASNGQGPDTQYF TGTGCCAGCAACGGACAGGGTCCAGATACGCAGTATTTT
TRBJ2-1 - TRBV4-1 - CASSIRRGEYNEQFF TGCGCCAGCAGCATTCGAAGAGGGGAATACAATGAGCAGTTCTTC
TRBJ2-1 many TRBV27 TRBD1 CASSIGTGISYNEQFF TGTGCCAGCAGTATAGGGACAGGCATCTCCTACAATGAGCAGTTCTTC
TRBJ1-2 few TRBV10-3 - CAINREGYGYTF TGTGCCATCAATAGGGAGGGATATGGCTACACCTTC